A selection of T cell receptor beta chains follows, all from one sample in a study of blood T cell repertoires in COVID-19. Assay used: immunoSEQ multiplex PCR; TCRdb lists only in-frame clones, some missing. The sample comprises some 77,000 clones, roughly 89% of which are singletons, and 4.3% rests with the top ten. Sequenced: peripheral blood. The receptors originated from an elderly woman with active or convalescent COVID-19. The CDR3 runs from the conserved cysteine through the conserved F or W. Each record gives: J gene, CDR3 length, D gene, V gene, CDR3 DNA, CDR3 protein. D genes are given only for firm matches.

>TRBJ2-7|14|.|TRBV10-1
TGCGCCAGCAGTGACCGGGACTTGTACTACGAGCAGTACTTC
CASSDRDLYYEQYF
>TRBJ1-2|13|.|TRBV12-3/TRBV12-4
TGTGCCAGCAGTCTTCAGGTGAACTATGGCTACACCTTC
CASSLQVNYGYTF
>TRBJ1-2|14|.|TRBV6-2/TRBV6-3
TGTGCCAGCAGTCCCAACAGGGCGAACTATGGCTACACCTTC
CASSPNRANYGYTF
>TRBJ1-3|15|TRBD1|TRBV2
TGTGCCAGCGGACAGGGATCCAGCTCTGGAAACACCATATATTTT
CASGQGSSSGNTIYF
>TRBJ2-6|17|.|TRBV19
TGTGCCAGCAGAGGTTCAGGGGCCGCCTCTGGGGCCAACGTCCTGACTTTC
CASRGSGAASGANVLTF
>TRBJ1-1|13|.|TRBV18
TGTGCCAGCTCACCGGACAGAACCACTGAAGCTTTCTTT
CASSPDRTTEAFF
>TRBJ2-5|14|.|TRBV5-1
TGCGCCAGCAGAGGGGGGGTAGCGGGAGAGACCCAGTACTTC
CASRGGVAGETQYF
>TRBJ2-1|15|TRBD2|TRBV7-3
TGTGCCAGCAGCCCTCGAGCGGGAGGGCCGAATGAGCAGTTCTTC
CASSPRAGGPNEQFF
>TRBJ2-3|17|.|TRBV5-5
TGTGCCAGCAGCGAAAATGGGGCGCCCACTAGCACAGATACGCAGTATTTT
CASSENGAPTSTDTQYF
>TRBJ2-7|15|.|TRBV10-3
TGTGCCATCAGTGAGTCTGTTGAGGCGTCCTACGAGCAGTACTTC
CAISESVEASYEQYF
>TRBJ2-2|16|TRBD2|TRBV9
TGTGCCAGCAGCGTAGGACTAGCGGGAGGTGGCGGGGAGCTGTTTTTT
CASSVGLAGGGGELFF
>TRBJ1-2|13|TRBD1|TRBV27
TGTGCCAGCAGCTGGCAGGGGGGAACGGGCTACACCTTC
CASSWQGGTGYTF
>TRBJ2-5|15|TRBD2|TRBV19
TGTGCCAGTAGTGGGAGGGGACTGAATCAAGAGACCCAGTACTTC
CASSGRGLNQETQYF
>TRBJ1-1|13|.|TRBV10-3
TGTGCCATCAGTGAGAGAGGGAACACTGAAGCTTTCTTT
CAISERGNTEAFF
>TRBJ2-3|14|.|TRBV7-2
TGTGCCAGCAGCTTAGCGGGAGGGGGAGATACGCAGTATTTT
CASSLAGGGDTQYF
>TRBJ1-3|14|.|TRBV2
TGTGCCAGCAGTCCCCAGGGTTATGGAAACACCATATATTTT
CASSPQGYGNTIYF
>TRBJ2-2|16|TRBD2|TRBV3-1/TRBV3-2
TGTGCCAGCAGCCCCATAGCGGGAGTAGGGACCGGGGAGCTGTTTTTT
CASSPIAGVGTGELFF
>TRBJ2-1|13|TRBD1|TRBV7-8
TGTGCCAGCAGCTTAGAAGGGGGCAGGGAGCAGTTCTTC
CASSLEGGREQFF
>TRBJ2-5|15|TRBD2|TRBV5-4
TGTGCCAGCAGCCGATTCCTAGGTAGCGGGGAGACCCAGTACTTC
CASSRFLGSGETQYF
>TRBJ1-5|14|TRBD1|TRBV6-2/TRBV6-3
TGTGCCAGCAGCTGGACAGGGGATTCCCAGCCCCAGCATTTT
CASSWTGDSQPQHF
>TRBJ1-1|14|.|TRBV7-8
TGTGCCAGCAGCTTTACAGGAGAGAACACTGAAGCTTTCTTT
CASSFTGENTEAFF
>TRBJ1-5|17|TRBD1|TRBV7-9
TGTGCCAGCAGCTTAGGACAGGGGTTTGGCGGCAATCAGCCCCAGCATTTT
CASSLGQGFGGNQPQHF
>TRBJ2-1|13|.|TRBV7-7
TGTGCTAGCAGCTTAAACAGAGACAATGAGCAGTTCTTC
CASSLNRDNEQFF
>TRBJ1-2|17|TRBD1|TRBV7-2
TGTGCCAGCAGCACGGGACAGGGGGCGCGGAAAAGCTATGGCTACACCTTC
CASSTGQGARKSYGYTF
>TRBJ1-1|13|.|TRBV30
TGTGCCTGGAGTCCACCGCTCGGGGGAAAAGCTTTCTTT
CAWSPPLGGKAFF
>TRBJ1-3|14|.|TRBV5-1
TGCGCCAGCAGCTTGTCGGGATCAGGAAACACCATATATTTT
CASSLSGSGNTIYF
>TRBJ1-1|14|TRBD1|TRBV7-2
TGTGCCAGCAGCTCGAACAGGGGAGGCACTGAAGCTTTCTTT
CASSSNRGGTEAFF
>TRBJ1-5|16|TRBD1|TRBV28
TGTGCCAGCAGTTTATCAGGGACAGGGGTGGGTCAGCCCCAGCATTTT
CASSLSGTGVGQPQHF
>TRBJ2-3|15|.|TRBV27
TGTGCCAGCAGTTTATTGGGGGGTCACACAGATACGCAGTATTTT
CASSLLGGHTDTQYF
>TRBJ1-3|15|TRBD1|TRBV7-9
TGTGCCAGCAGCCCGGACAGGGACTCTGGAAACACCATATATTTT
CASSPDRDSGNTIYF
>TRBJ2-2|16|.|TRBV30
TGTGCCTGGAGTGTCGTTTCGTCGTTCGGCACCGGGGAGCTGTTTTTT
CAWSVVSSFGTGELFF
>TRBJ2-5|12|.|TRBV2
TGTGCCAGCAGGGAGTACCAAGAGACCCAGTACTTC
CASREYQETQYF
>TRBJ2-7|15|TRBD2|TRBV6-6
TGTGCCAGCAGCTCTCAGCGGGACCTCTCCTACGAGCAGTACTTC
CASSSQRDLSYEQYF